This T cell receptor (beta chain) was recovered during a study of OX40 agonist ivuxolimab in advanced cancers. Study summary: The dose-escalation cohort had hepatocellular carcinoma, melanoma, renal cell or head and neck cancer. Two cutaneous melanoma patients and one hepatocellular carcinoma patient, three in all, had partial responses. Prior anti-PD-1, anti-PD-L1 or anti-CTLA-4 therapy was allowed; over 30% had some.

Only in-frame clones appear in the TCRdb table, and some are missing; sequencing was by immunoSEQ multiplex PCR. The data contain about 81,000 clones, 70% to 90% of them seen just once; the ten biggest clones take up 0.45% to 0.6%. Germline lookup yields CDR1 SGHNT and CDR2 YENEEA. V shed 4 bases and J shed 3 bases, with 8 bases lying between them. The CDR3 is 13 residues long. The table lists this clone with a count of one. This TCR came from an adult with an advanced solid tumor such as melanoma, head and neck, liver or kidney cancer. The chain couples TRBV11-3 to TRBJ2-3; perhaps TRBD1 as D (6 bases). This sample comprised CD4+ or CD8+ T cells sorted from blood, obtained in a trial of the OX40 agonist ivuxolimab. CDR3 loop: CASSSQGTDTQYF. The CDR3 DNA reads TGTGCCAGCAGCTCTCAGGGGACAGATACGCAGTATTTT.